The clone carrying this TCR beta chain was observed many times. Amplified regions were TCR beta CDR3 sequences from RNA transcripts. TCR CDR3 underwent first-round RT-PCR with the HTBI primer set. TCRdb processed the multiplex PCR reads anew with MiXCR; each CDR3 protein has one entry. Altogether around 240,000 distinct CDR3 sequences are present, about 14% being singletons, with the ten largest covering about 14%. V dropped 0 bases and J dropped 7 bases, with 12 bases sitting between them. The CDR3 length is 13 residues. Germline V gene data show CDR1 as SQVTM and CDR2 as ANQGSEA. This specimen belongs to a study of T cells in Graves' hyperthyroidism and ophthalmopathy.

The chain recombines TRBV29-1 with TRBJ1-2, with D maybe TRBD1 (6 bases). The TCR comes from a woman aged 40 to 55 with Graves' hyperthyroidism that later progressed to Graves' ophthalmopathy. Sequenced: blood. The CDR3 loop reads CSVEDADRGGYTF. CDR3 DNA: TGCAGCGTTGAAGACGCGGACAGAGGTGGCTACACCTTC. The full variable domain, with the rest looked up from reference TRBV29-1 and TRBJ1-2, is SAVISQKPSRDICQRGTSLTIQCQVDSQVTMMFWYRQQPGQSLTLIATANQGSEATYESGFVIDKFPISRPNLTFSTLTVSNMSPEDSSIYLCSVEDADRGGYTFGSGTRLTVV.